Listed here is a single T cell receptor (beta chain). Its target is unknown. The CDR3 totals 13 residues. CDR1 is MNHNS and CDR2 is SASEGT in the germline V gene. Trimming stripped 3 bases from V and 10 bases from J, with 13 bases between. PCR amplification relied on 60 Vbeta primers (plus 13 Jbeta primers). Here immunoSEQ multiplex PCR was the method, and the copy in TCRdb shows in-frame clones only, minus some. The repertoire consists of about 110,000 clones, with less than 80% occurring once and the leading ten covering roughly 8%. The sample is drawn from a study of cytomegalovirus exposure and HLA in healthy donors. Study information: Earlier sequencing of 150 million to 200 million T cells yielded around 100 million unique TCR beta sequences.

General observations from the study: While the bulk of TCR sequences proved rare, some public TCRs turned up in many donors. Association of a missense DCLRE1C variant with TCR beta V- and J-gene trimming was reported in a later analysis. Within an earlier analysis, most TCR beta V segments proved productive either about 87% or about 30% of the time.

This clonotype was sampled from a man between 25 and 39 years old in good health and CMV-seronegative. The rearrangement joins TRBV6-1 to TRBJ2-1, with a possible D match to TRBD2 (5 bases). The sequencing input was PBMCs. CDR3 coding DNA: TGTGCCAGCAGTGATATCGTGGGAGAGGAGCAGTTCTTC. It yields the protein CASSDIVGEEQFF.